This T cell receptor (beta chain) was sequenced during a study of prognosis after radiotherapy for stage I lung cancer (dated by TCRdb to about 2021). With regard to the full study: Between early 2018 and 2019, roughly 20 patients with stage I NSCLC were enrolled in Nanjing, China. The study included roughly 13 patients with newly diagnosed primary stage I lung tumors and several with oligometastatic NSCLC after surgical resection of the primary tumor. All patients were considered medically inoperable, owing to comorbidities in roughly 11 and refusal of surgery in over 5. The cohort included under 15 men and five or six women, with a median age of approximately 76 years and a range of about 53 to 95 years. Roughly 12 patients had adenocarcinoma and seven had squamous cell carcinoma as the tumor histology. SBRT was delivered in 3 to 5 fractions with a biologically effective dose of at least 100 Gy, and image-guided IMRT or VMAT was used for delivery. Concurrent therapy was not administered to any patient alongside SBRT. After SBRT, distant metastases developed in four of the 19 patients at a median of around seven months, while the remaining 15 patients had no significant progression. The study profiled peripheral blood TCR beta repertoires from stage I NSCLC patients before and after stereotactic body radiotherapy and related them to distant failure. For each of the 20 or so patients, one blood sample was taken before SBRT and one after, so the study sequenced some 40 samples in total. What the authors observed across the whole study: Post-SBRT Shannon entropy and its change from baseline were lower in patients who developed distant metastases; baseline Shannon entropy was not associated with metastases. No adjustment for multiple comparisons was applied to any of the reported P values. The study was limited by its small cohort and short follow-up, and the findings require independent validation. A decrease in unique TCR clone counts was observed after SBRT (median 10,088 before versus approximately 6,900 after; Wilcoxon paired P=0.011). Tumor specificity of expanded TCR clones was not determined. TRBV and TRBJ usage frequencies reportedly varied with metastasis status, involving two V genes at baseline and several V and two J genes after SBRT.

Two rounds of multiplex PCR on genomic DNA were used to amplify the TCR beta CDR3 region. The first PCR round used primers specific to each TRBV and TRBJ gene, with sequences filed in Chinese patent CN105087789A. Universal primers were used in the second PCR round. The Roche High Pure PCR Template Preparation Kit was used to extract genomic DNA from frozen PBMCs. An Illumina HiSeq 3000 was used to sequence the libraries paired-end with 151 bp reads. The study's processing was this. CutAdapt was used to remove raw reads lacking the multiplex PCR primer sequences. PEAR was used to merge high-quality paired reads into contigs. By alignment to reference sequences, MiXCR assigned TRB V, D and J gene segments to each contig. CDR3 sequences were clustered by base quality and sequence similarity to remove sequencing errors. Shannon entropy normalized by the natural log of productive TCR sequence number was used as the measure of diversity. Clonality was computed as one minus the ratio of Shannon entropy to the natural log of the number of unique clonotypes. Progression-free survival cut-offs for repertoire metrics were chosen using the Youden index of ROC curves, with analyses run in R 3.5.3. Using fastp at Q25 and MiXCR, TCRdb reprocessed the public reads and kept productive beta chains. Under each unique CDR3 protein, matching rows form one entry showing the most common genes and DNA. The V and J calls shown here were made by TCRdb, not taken from the authors' results. This sample lists 20,000 or so distinct CDR3 sequences; roughly 47% were detected once. The ten top clones hold approximately 34% of the sample.

CDR1 and CDR2 (DFQATT, SNEGSKA) derive from the germline V gene (reference sequence). V is pared back by 0 bases and J by 0 bases, with 12 bases lying between the germline termini. The CDR3, cysteine through phenylalanine, is 16 amino acids long. The retained sequence is limited to the CDR3, 48 bases, with the frame set at the first base. All patients had node-negative disease on CT and PET/CT, and none had a history of other malignancies or prior chemotherapy or radiotherapy. At each of two time points, approximately 6 milliliters of peripheral venous blood were collected in EDTA tubes. PBMCs were isolated by Ficoll-Paque Plus density-gradient centrifugation. Samples were stored at -80°C immediately after collection until analysis. In its sample, this clonotype comes out as medium-sized (0.01 to 0.1%). No cognate antigen has been identified for it. Base qualities are not at hand, and no much larger clone is one base apart.

This chain is built from TRBV20-1 and TRBJ1-5; TRBD1 is a possible D gene, resting on 6 matching bases. The sample here was PBMCs, taken before or after stereotactic body radiation therapy (not recorded which). The clonotype originates from a donor at least 50 years old with non-small cell lung cancer. The nucleotides are TGCAGTGCTAGAGATACCAGGGGCTCTAGCAATCAGCCCCAGCATTTT. The translation is CSARDTRGSSNQPQHF.